The T cell receptor (beta chain) described here comes from a study of cytomegalovirus exposure and HLA in healthy donors (dated by TCRdb to the late 2010s). Regarding the study in general: An earlier analysis of approximately 640 of the donors reported 250 to 300 Gb of sequence data and around 110 million unique TCR beta sequences from 150 million to 200 million T cells. Besides the first cohort of 550 to 750 subjects, a separate validation cohort made up of 120 different subjects was used. Alongside the repertoire data, information on donor age, sex, ethnicity and CMV serostatus was compiled. Every repertoire in the discovery cohort had been generated on one and the same sequencing platform. HLA typing included class I and class II loci at four-digit resolution. About five DR-DQ haplotypes were treated as single units for association and clustering because of strong linkage in the cohort. Rather than drawing on any new phenotypic data, the later analysis identified candidate immune exposures from TCR beta sequences and the way those sequences occurred across donors. The study combined high-throughput TCR immunosequencing, statistical association of individual TCRs with disease status, and machine learning to predict cytomegalovirus infection status. The study aimed to test whether signatures of past pathogen exposure could be identified by cataloging public T cell receptors. A later analysis re-analyzed previously published TCR beta repertoires from 500 to 700 donors and added high-resolution HLA genotyping to study TCR occurrence patterns. In an earlier analysis of roughly 580 of the donors, high-throughput TCR beta sequencing was used to judge whether each TCR beta V gene segment behaved as functional or pseudogenic. Typing coverage differed by locus: A, B, C, DRB1 and DQB1 were typed in roughly 620-640 donors, DQA1 in 500 to 550, DPA1 in 600 to 610, and DPB1 in 450 to 490. Genome-wide SNP genotypes for about 55% of the 666 donors were used in a later genetic analysis, which treated that subset as a discovery cohort. Roughly 300 gigabases of sequencing data and 70 million to 95 million unique TCR sequences made up an early release that covered some 640 HLA-typed donors. Across about 370 genotyped donors of the cohort, an average of about 240,000 unique TCR beta nucleotide sequences per donor were sequenced, and 15% to 20% of those sequences were non-productive. Using immunosequencing, the study profiled T cell repertoires from around 680 subjects and related those repertoires to cytomegalovirus serostatus. Among the roughly 400 genotyped donors, more than 70% belonged to the genetic ancestry cluster associated with self-reported Caucasian donors. What the work shows at the level of the full study, not this receptor alone: Strong co-occurrence of HLA alleles, especially DR and DQ, made assigning TCR associations to individual alleles difficult. In a later genetic analysis, a missense DCLRE1C variant was associated with V-gene and J-gene trimming of TCR beta chains, and the association was replicated in an independent cohort. Roughly uniform sequencing depth across donors was assumed in presence/absence analyses, although this assumption may not hold. Compared with equally common non-associated chains, HLA-associated TCR beta chains in a later analysis were more clonally expanded and had lower generation probabilities. Compared with the roughly 720-donor mean, donors in an Asian-associated ancestry cluster had fewer N-insertions in productive TCRs, according to a later genetic analysis. In a later analysis, most CMV-associated TCR beta chains were found to appear HLA-restricted, with HLA associations seemingly driven largely by CMV exposure. The study gave a list of under 200 TCR beta chains associated with cytomegalovirus. In an earlier analysis of 587 of the donors, most TCR beta V segments appeared in productive rearrangements about 90% or about 30% of the time, broadly matching IMGT annotations. The sequencing pipeline was judged likely to have produced a cluster of highly shared sequence variants as a technical artifact. According to a later analysis, parvovirus B19, influenza, CMV and Epstein-Barr virus appeared linked to several top co-occurrence clusters. Because counts were too low, roughly 16 rarely observed V segments, including chromosome 9 orphons, were left out of the earlier analysis of 500 to 750 of the donors. Most TCR sequences were seen in very few donors, while some public TCRs were found in many individuals. At a false discovery rate of 0.05, a later analysis linked approximately 18,000 TCR beta sequences to specific HLA alleles. Because some donors lacked HLA typing at each locus, the association tests relied only on the typed subset. A further reported finding was that TCR beta sequences accurately predicted the HLA-A and HLA-B alleles for most subjects in the first cohort. Immune exposure information for the cohort was limited to CMV serostatus. Correlated functional status among segregating V segments might reflect linkage disequilibrium, but an unknown experimental factor could not be ruled out. The authors suggested that the approach could potentially be generalized to other disease states and immunological phenotypes. In vitro tests confirmed that three of the cytomegalovirus-associated TCR beta chains recognize cytomegalovirus antigens. The classifier was reported to diagnose cytomegalovirus status with high specificity and sensitivity in both the original cohort and the validation cohort. Because the 87-base-pair reads could not distinguish some IMGT-functional V segments, including TRBV6-2 and TRBV6-3, those segments were excluded. In a later analysis, TCR association rates were found to vary across HLA loci, with the most associated TCRs seen for DRB1 alleles and the fewest for HLA-C alleles. This cohort had only TCR beta chains sequenced, and the lack of alpha or paired-chain data limited which features could be detected.

A remark on this clone: Its antigen remains undetermined. Base-call qualities are not available, and no considerably larger clone is one nucleotide away.

The cohort comprised some 730 healthy bone marrow donors. All cohort members were sampled while nominally healthy, although unrecorded immune exposures were likely present. The donor tested CMV seropositive, placing the donor among the 250 to 350 seropositive members of the cohort. A peripheral blood sample was collected from each donor, and TCR beta sequencing was performed on peripheral blood mononuclear cells. The Qiagen DNeasy Blood Extraction Kit was used to extract genomic DNA from the blood cell samples. Including the terminal cysteine and phenylalanine, the CDR3 comprises 15 residues. Left in the record is the CDR3 DNA by itself, 45 bases read in frame from the first base. For CDR1 and CDR2, the germline V gene lists SGHNT and YENEEA. Between the V and J ends, shortened by 5 bases and 3 bases respectively, the junction contains 17 bases. The receptor library was made with the immunoSEQ multiplex PCR assay. A mixture of 60 forward primers for TCR Vbeta segments and 13 reverse primers for TCR Jbeta segments was used in the multiplex PCR. A multiplex PCR assay on genomic DNA amplified the CDR3 region of rearranged TCR beta genes. The amplified TCR beta libraries were sequenced on the Illumina HiSeq System as 87-base-pair reads. As for the original processing: In a later analysis, tens of millions of unique TCR beta chains were counted across the roughly 700 repertoires, and approximately 11 million of these chains were shared by at least two donors. A nearest-neighbor algorithm error-corrected the raw reads and collapsed the reads into unique sequences, merging closely related sequences to remove PCR and sequencing errors. To assign V, D and J gene segments, CDR3 sequences were aligned to IMGT reference sequences. Each retained sequence needed at least a six-nucleotide match to both a V gene segment and a J gene segment. Rearrangements were classified as productive when the CDR3 lacked stop codons and remained in frame with V and J, and all other rearrangements were classified as non-productive. Following IMGT convention, CDR3 was defined as the stretch from the second conserved V-encoded cysteine to the conserved J-encoded phenylalanine. The earlier analysis of about 620 of the donors excluded sequences that lacked an unambiguous match to a single V gene segment. In an earlier analysis of 587 of the donors, V segments were called functional above 56.7% productive rearrangements and were called segregating when the between-donor standard deviation exceeded 5%. A statistical classification framework was built for diagnosing cytomegalovirus status from the catalog of TCR beta chain sequences. In a later analysis, TCR nucleotide sequences were compared against IMGT/GENE-DB human TR gene sequences so that V and J genes could be assigned. The TCRdist pipeline was used in a later analysis to assign CDR3 sequences and most-parsimonious VDJ recombination scenarios. In a later analysis, each TCR beta chain was defined by its CDR3 amino acid sequence together with its V-gene family, and reads without a unique V-gene family were excluded. In a later analysis, approximately 640 highly shared, low-generation-probability nucleotide sequences were removed to address suspected cross-contamination and a sequencing artifact. In a later analysis, a clonal expansion index for each public chain was calculated from normalized within-repertoire ranks of inferred template counts. In a later analysis, generation probabilities were computed using a VDJ recombination model fitted to out-of-frame rearrangements, and the results were checked against IGoR. Hypergeometric tests were used in a later analysis to score TCR-TCR, TCR-HLA and TCR-CMV co-occurrence, with a repertoire-size bias correction applied to the TCR pairs. A later analysis estimated false discovery rates by permuting HLA or CMV assignments 20 times. A later analysis grouped co-occurring TCRs with DBSCAN, adding TCRdist sequence similarity when clustering within HLA-allele-positive subsets. Repertoires with fewer than 30,000 or more than 120,000 public chains, plus five repertoires with anomalous nucleotide sharing, were excluded from co-occurrence clustering. TCRdb's version of the immuneACCESS table is confined to in-frame rearrangements and falls short of the full clone set. An unresolved V gene accounts for under half of the shortfall where checked; the remainder is of unknown origin. Clonal size and the V and J genes are those of that table, whereas D and trimming came from the DNA. The sample has 140,000 or so clones on record, 82% of them singletons. The top ten clones comprise around 10% of the sample.

The sequence was collected from a woman in her sixties or seventies in good health and CMV-seropositive. This chain joins TRBV11-3 to TRBJ2-7, with a tentative D gene TRBD1 over 6 matching bases. The specimen sequenced was PBMCs. DNA sequence: TGTGCCAGCAGCCGTGGGGATACAGGGCTCTACGAGCAGTACTTC. Its amino acids are CASSRGDTGLYEQYF.